The clone carrying this T cell receptor (beta chain) has a handful of counts. Antigen: not known. This CDR3 is 14 amino acids long. Trimming removed 2 bases at V and 8 bases at J, with 10 bases between. Germline values: CDR1 MNHEY, CDR2 SMNVEV (reference sequence). This specimen comes from a study of T cells after yellow fever vaccination. Study results and caveats: The CD4 compartment and the CD8 compartment contained a small share of clonotypes in common.

UMIs were added to TCR cDNA along with a universal primer site when it was made by 5'RACE template switching. In TCRdb, the 5' RACE reads were re-called with MiXCR into one record per CDR3 protein. The table has roughly 340,000 distinct CDR3 sequences, 7.5% to 9% seen once. This sample comprised PBMCs, obtained on the day of the first yellow fever vaccination. The receptor was isolated from a man aged 18 to 30 who received the YFV17D yellow fever vaccine. The chain joins TRBV27 to TRBJ1-6, with D hard to call. CDR3 sequence reads: CASSLRGGDSPLHF. The CDR3 nucleotides are TGTGCCAGCAGTTTAAGAGGTGGGGATTCACCCCTCCACTTT.